This T cell receptor (beta chain) was identified in a study of human versus mouse CDR3 diversity and MHC coevolution. Across the study: Between roughly 5.5 x 10^6 and 1.8 x 10^7 valid reads came from each sample. Study outcomes and limitations: Among all groups, most of the three human donors showed least clonal inequality. iCHAO1 estimated the human TCR beta repertoire at 1.6 million or so clonotypes. Human CDR3s averaged more deletions and insertions than mouse CDR3s.

As concerns this clone: Antigen unknown.

The CDR3 runs 15 residues. Germline lookup yields CDR1 SGHTA and CDR2 FQGNSA. Trimming at V came to 5 bases and at J to 5 bases, leaving 5 bases not matched to a gene. Data came from immunoSEQ multiplex PCR; TCRdb stores just in-frame clones and leaves some out. This sample has tens of thousands of clones, with roughly 93% found just once. The chain links TRBV7-2 to TRBJ2-7; 14 bases match TRBD2. Sequences were obtained from naive CD4+ T cells from blood. The subset was: CD45RO-negative CD62L-positive naive CD4 T cells. The sequence was collected from a person between 25 and 70 years old in good health. The CDR3, as DNA: TGTGCCAGCAGCCCGGGACTAGCGGGGGCGAACGAGCAGTACTTC. Its translation: CASSPGLAGANEQYF.